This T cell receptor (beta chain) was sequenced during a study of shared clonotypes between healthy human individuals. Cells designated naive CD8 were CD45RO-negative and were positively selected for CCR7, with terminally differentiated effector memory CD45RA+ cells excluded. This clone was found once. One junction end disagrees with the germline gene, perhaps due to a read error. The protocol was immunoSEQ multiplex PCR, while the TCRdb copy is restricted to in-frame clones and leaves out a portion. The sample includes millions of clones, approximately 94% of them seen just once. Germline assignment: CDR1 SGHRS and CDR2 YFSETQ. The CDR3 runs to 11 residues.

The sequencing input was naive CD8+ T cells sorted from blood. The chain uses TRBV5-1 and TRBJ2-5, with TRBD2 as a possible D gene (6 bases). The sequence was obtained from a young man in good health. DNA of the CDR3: TGCGCCAGCAGCTTGGAAGGGACTTGGGACTTC. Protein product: CASSLEGTWDF.